This record looks at one TCR beta chain sequence and its context. It lacks a known antigen. Base-call qualities are not available, and no considerably larger clone is one nucleotide away. CDR1 is given as LNHNV and CDR2 as YYDKDF, both from the germline V gene (reference sequence). The CDR3 covers 12 residues, taking in both the cysteine and the phenylalanine. Only the CDR3 portion is preserved as DNA: 36 bases, with reading frame beginning at the first base. The trim is 3 bases for V and 9 bases for J, with a gap of 9 bases between the germline ends. The receptor library was made with PCR. TCRdb shows the sequencer as Illumina HiSeq 2500. To reduce PCR and sequencing biases, unique molecular identifiers were built into the TCR beta cDNA libraries. Every 1 to 10 million input T cells yielded roughly 500,000 cDNA molecules, meaning each molecule approximated one T cell. The patient libraries were prepared and sequenced using the same protocol as the earlier healthy control dataset. Samples belonging to the same batch were prepared together, multiplexed and sequenced on a shared HiSeq lane. The study's own analysis went as follows. Raw barcoded reads were processed with MIGEC, and single-read molecular identifier groups were discarded before consensus assembly and CDR3 extraction. Clonotype tables were post-analysed with VDJtools, and diversity was normalized by down-sampling all datasets to the smallest sample size. In repertoire overlap clustering, CDR3 amino acid sequences, but not nucleotide sequences, were matched to correct batch-related cross-sample contamination. The public reads were reanalyzed by TCRdb: fastp trimming at Q25, MiXCR alignment, in-frame beta chains only. Rows are unified per CDR3 protein, each entry keeping the most common DNA and genes. The V and J calls were not made by the authors but by TCRdb's processing. This sample is represented by about 460,000 distinct CDR3 sequences; around 40% of them were singletons. About an eighth of the sample is held by the ten biggest clonotypes.

This record belongs to a study of post-analysis software for immune sequencing data (dated by TCRdb to between 2015 and 2017). For the study in its entirety: The recorded disease courses included relapsing-remitting, secondary progressive and progressive-relapsing multiple sclerosis, and some patients had no subtype annotation. A subset of samples was prepared in parallel using single-end sample barcoding, then pooled and co-amplified after Illumina adapter ligation. The patient repertoires were set against about 10 previously published healthy control repertoires from donors whose ages ranged from roughly 6 to 27 years.

To demonstrate the VDJtools post-analysis software, TCR beta repertoires were profiled from the peripheral blood of over ten young patients with multiple sclerosis. The multiple sclerosis patients were children and adolescents between about 6 and 15 years of age. Broader findings and caveats from the paper: Multiple sclerosis patients had significantly lower normalized Chao1 diversity than controls, a result that suggests substantial peripheral T-cell clonal expansion. Direct clustering with F measure revealed strong co-clustering of samples prepared in the same batch, which led to a batch-effect correction. Patients showed significantly higher frequencies than controls for roughly five TRBV segments, among them TRBV5-6, TRBV5-1 and TRBV20-1. The multiple sclerosis patient group was slightly younger than the control group.

The V gene is TRBV15 and the J gene is TRBJ2-1; the D gene remains uncertain. Specimen: blood. The sequence was obtained from a girl aged 5-17 years with multiple sclerosis. Here the CDR3 is given as CATSSVLSEQFF. The nucleotide sequence reads as follows: TGTGCCACCAGCAGCGTTCTAAGTGAGCAGTTCTTC.